The 21 T cell receptor beta chains in this list originate from one sample, sequenced in a study of T cells in localized non-small cell lung cancer (dated by TCRdb to 2018 to 2021). Library construction relied on the immunoSEQ multiplex PCR assay. TCRdb retrieved this table from immuneACCESS and kept in-frame rearrangements only. Not all clones are present; in checked studies, unresolved V genes account for under half, and no reason is known for the remainder. Recorded for this sample are 90,000 to 100,000 clones; approximately 91% of them occurred a single time. Over 3.5% of the sample lies in the top ten. Sample: PBMCs, taken before any cancer treatment. These receptor sequences come from a woman aged 35-75 years with stage II squamous cell lung carcinoma.

The CDR3 spells CASSIGGWDEQFF. The DNA of the CDR3 is TGTGCCAGTAGTATCGGAGGTTGGGATGAGCAGTTCTTC. V is TRBV19 and J is TRBJ2-1; the D gene is possibly TRBD2 (5 bases). Trimming stripped 3 bases from V and 8 bases from J, with 11 bases between. This CDR3 comprises 13 residues. Germline-derived CDR1 and CDR2 are LNHDA and SQIVND (reference sequence). Filled out from reference TRBV19 and TRBJ2-1, the complete variable domain reads DGGITQSPKYLFRKEGQNVTLSCEQNLNHDAMYWYRQDPGQGLRLIYYSQIVNDFQKGDIAEGYSVSREKKESFPLTVTSAQKNPTAFYLCASSIGGWDEQFFGPGTRLTVL.

The V call is TRBV20-1, the J call TRBJ2-3; D unclear. CDR3 length equals 11 residues. The V and J ends lost 5 bases and 5 bases respectively, with 8 bases between them. Germline CDR1 and CDR2: DFQATT and SNEGSKA (reference sequence). The CDR3 sequence is CSAGVGDTQYF. The CDR3 coding sequence is TGCAGTGCTGGGGTAGGAGATACGCAGTATTTT.

CDR3 DNA sequence: TGTGCCAGCAGTTTTTTTGGTAAGGGGGCCGGCAATCAGCCCCAGCATTTT. Residues: CASSFFGKGAGNQPQHF. The chain combines TRBV28 with TRBJ1-5, with TRBD1 matching over 7 bases. Germline V gene sequence: CDR1 MDHEN, CDR2 SYDVKM. Trimming removed 3 bases from V and 2 bases from J; junction bases left unmatched: 10. CDR3 length: 17 amino acids.

The genes are TRBV27 and TRBJ1-6; D is unresolved. The CDR3 is 17 residues long. V lost 0 bases, J lost 0 bases, and 9 bases lay in between. Germline values: CDR1 MNHEY, CDR2 SMNVEV (reference sequence). CDR3: CASSLSPPSSYNSPLHF. In DNA, the CDR3 is TGTGCCAGCAGTTTATCACCACCGAGCTCCTATAATTCACCCCTCCACTTT.

The V gene is TRBV19, the J gene TRBJ1-1; no definite D call. The germline V and J ends were trimmed by 10 bases and 4 bases, with 19 bases remaining between them. There are 14 residues in the CDR3. CDR1 and CDR2 (germline): LNHDA, SQIVND (reference sequence). The CDR3 reads CATRIPGRTTEAFF. As DNA, the CDR3 is TGTGCCACTCGGATCCCCGGACGGACCACTGAAGCTTTCTTT.

This clone showed up just once. The V and J genes are TRBV4-1 and TRBJ1-5, with D possibly being TRBD1 (5 bases). This CDR3 spans 16 amino acids. Germline V gene lookup returns CDR1 MGHRA and CDR2 YSYEKL. Trimming shortened V by 3 bases and J by 5 bases, and 17 bases separated the two germline ends. CDR3 amino acids: CASSHAGPTDYQPQHF. In nucleotides, the CDR3 is TGCGCCAGCAGCCACGCGGGACCGACCGACTATCAGCCCCAGCATTTT.

This chain joins TRBV14 and TRBJ2-6; D is uncertain. V was clipped by 6 bases and J by 1 base, with 4 bases between them. Per the germline V gene, CDR1 is SGHDN and CDR2 is FVKESK. The CDR3 is made up of 13 amino acids. As DNA, the CDR3 is TGTGCCAGCAGGGATTCTGGGGCCAACGTCCTGACTTTC. Protein: CASRDSGANVLTF.

The chain uses TRBV7-9 and TRBJ2-1; unclear D gene. The CDR3 length is 15 residues. Trimming took off 5 bases at V and 1 base at J, with 12 bases between the two ends. Germline CDR1 SEHNR, CDR2 FQNEAQ (reference sequence). The CDR3, as DNA: TGTGCCAGCAGCCCTGGGCTTTCTTCCTACAATGAGCAGTTCTTC. Its translation: CASSPGLSSYNEQFF.

In its sample, this clone was seen a few times. This chain connects TRBV10-3 to TRBJ1-2, with D perhaps TRBD1 (5 bases). Per the germline V gene, CDR1 is ENHRY and CDR2 is SYGVKD. With 4 bases removed from V and 8 bases from J, the gap between germline ends came to 14 bases. CDR3 length: 13 amino acids. In nucleotides, the CDR3 is TGTGCCATCAGTGGGGGCCAAGCTCGGGGCTACACCTTC. It encodes CAISGGQARGYTF.

The chain joins TRBV28 to TRBJ1-5, with D hard to call. The V end lost 3 bases, the J end lost 6 bases, and 15 bases lay between the germline ends. The CDR3 extends over 15 amino acids. Per the germline V gene, CDR1 is MDHEN and CDR2 is SYDVKM. CDR3 DNA: TGTGCCAGCAGTTTTGGTGGGCAGAGGGCTCAGCCCCAGCATTTT. This encodes CASSFGGQRAQPQHF.

The rearrangement joins TRBV6-1 to TRBJ2-7, with 8 bases lining up with TRBD2. CDR1 MNHNS and CDR2 SASEGT come from the germline V gene. The CDR3 totals 14 residues. J lost 3 bases, V lost 4 bases, and 5 bases had no gene match. DNA for the CDR3: TGTGCCAGCAGTGCGGGGGGGAACCTCTACGAGCAGTACTTC. Translated, it gives CASSAGGNLYEQYF.

CDR3 bases: TGTGCCAGCTCACCATCAGATGGCTACACCTTC. Translation gives CASSPSDGYTF. This chain connects TRBV18 to TRBJ1-2; no clear D gene. The length of the CDR3 is 11 residues. Germline V gives CDR1 KGHSH, CDR2 LQKENI. V was clipped by 2 bases and J by 6 bases, with 4 bases between them.

The chain combines TRBV7-6 with TRBJ2-3; the match to TRBD2 covers 7 bases. V was pared by 1 base and J by 1 base, with 5 bases of the junction left unmatched. The CDR3 length is 16 residues. The germline V gene encodes CDR1 SGHVS and CDR2 FNYEAQ. CDR3 loop: CASSLGAGSRTDTQYF. The CDR3 bases are TGTGCCAGCAGCTTAGGAGCGGGATCCCGCACAGATACGCAGTATTTT.

The chain joins TRBV30 to TRBJ1-1; D gene ambiguous. The CDR3 loop spans 13 amino acids. Trimming took off 0 bases at V and 3 bases at J, with 8 bases between the two ends. The germline CDR1 and CDR2 sequences are GTSNPN and SVGIG (reference sequence). The CDR3 region has the DNA TGTGCCTGGAGTGTACGGGAGGACACTGAAGCTTTCTTT. Its protein product is CAWSVREDTEAFF.

The V and J genes are TRBV27 and TRBJ1-5; unclear D gene. The ends were cut back, 3 bases at V and 1 base at J, with 7 bases in the middle. CDR1 and CDR2 from the germline V gene are MNHEY and SMNVEV (reference sequence). This CDR3 spans 14 amino acids. CDR3 amino acids: CASSFEGSNQPQHF. The CDR3 coding sequence is TGTGCCAGCAGTTTTGAAGGGAGCAATCAGCCCCAGCATTTT.

The chain joins TRBV28 to TRBJ2-6; D not certain. Germline V gene lookup returns CDR1 MDHEN and CDR2 SYDVKM. The CDR3 extends over 15 amino acids. The V end was cut by 2 bases, the J end by 0 bases, with 5 bases between. The CDR3 sequence is CASSLTGSGANVLTF. The CDR3 bases are TGTGCCAGCAGTTTAACGGGCTCTGGGGCCAACGTCCTGACTTTC.

CDR3 amino acids: CASSLGSQSRTF. In DNA, the CDR3 is TGCGCCAGCAGCTTGGGTAGCCAGTCTCGCACCTTC. The chain links TRBV5-1 to TRBJ1-2, with D uncertain. CDR1 is SGHRS, CDR2 YFSETQ, per germline. The CDR3 totals 12 residues. V lost 0 bases and J 13 bases, leaving 13 bases between the germline ends.

V and J are TRBV18 and TRBJ1-3; a weak D match, TRBD1 (6 bases). V lost 3 bases to trimming and J lost 2 bases, with 17 bases between them. This CDR3 contains 17 residues. CDR1 KGHSH and CDR2 LQKENI come from the germline V gene. The CDR3 sequence: CASSPRQASVTGNTIYF. As DNA, the CDR3 is TGTGCCAGCTCACCGCGACAGGCCTCCGTGACTGGAAACACCATATATTTT.

The chain combines TRBV7-8 with TRBJ1-1; tentative D call: TRBD1 (6 bases). The CDR3 loop spans 13 amino acids. Germline assignment: CDR1 SGHVS and CDR2 FQNEAQ. V lost 1 base and J 6 bases, leaving 9 bases between the germline ends. CDR3 region: CASSLEGGAEAFF. In DNA form, the CDR3 reads TGTGCCAGCAGCTTAGAGGGGGGAGCTGAAGCTTTCTTT.

The chain is built from TRBV30 and TRBJ1-1; D is undetermined. The CDR3 covers 11 residues. Between the trimmed V and J ends, which lost 8 bases and 1 base, there was a span of 8 bases. Germline V gene data show CDR1 as GTSNPN and CDR2 as SVGIG (reference sequence). The CDR3 reads CAAWGNTEAFF. The CDR3 nucleotides are TGTGCCGCTTGGGGGAACACTGAAGCTTTCTTT. Supplemented by reference TRBV30 and TRBJ1-1, the full variable domain reads SQTIHQWPATLVQPVGSPLSLECTVEGTSNPNLYWYRQAAGRGLQLLFYSVGIGQISSEVPQNLSASRPQDRQFILSSKKLLLSDSGFYLCAAWGNTEAFFGQGTRLTVV.

The genes are TRBV6-1 and TRBJ2-2; TRBD1 might be the D (6 bases). The CDR3 spans 14 residues. Trimming shortened V by 5 bases and J by 5 bases, and 12 bases separated the two germline ends. The V gene's germline CDR1 is MNHNS and CDR2 SASEGT. The DNA for the CDR3 is TGTGCCAGCAGTTTGCAGGGGCGAACCGGGGAGCTGTTTTTT. Protein product: CASSLQGRTGELFF.